This T cell receptor (beta chain) originates from a study of T cell clonality in common variable immunodeficiency. Notes on the study in general: Common variable immunodeficiency TCR beta sequences reportedly had fewer deletions and N-nucleotide insertions. Shared TCRbeta clones were fewer between CVID subjects than controls.

No CVID subject was ill or on immunomodulatory drugs when sampled. TCRdb's copy holds only in-frame clones and misses some; the assay was immunoSEQ multiplex PCR. This table holds about 20,000 clones with no singletons; the top ten claim about 2.5%. Turning to this clone: As yet, its antigen is unknown. The read ends 3 residues early relative to the CDR3; the germline J gene fills the gap.

The CDR3 runs to 15 residues. With V trimmed by 5 bases and J by 1 base, 5 bases remained unmatched. Looked up from germline, CDR1 is SEHNR and CDR2 is FQNEAQ (reference sequence). This clonotype originated in a human donor with common variable immunodeficiency. The sample taken for sequencing was peripheral blood mononuclear cells. The chain recombines TRBV7-9 with TRBJ2-5, with 9 bases matching TRBD2. This chain's CDR3 is CASSRVAGVQETQYF. The DNA read from the CDR3 is TGTGCCAGCAGCCGAGTAGCGGGGGTCCAAGAGACC.